Below are 28 T cell receptor beta chains sequenced from a single sample in a study of T cell changes during pregnancy in multiple sclerosis. TCRdb keeps only in-frame clones here, not all; method: immunoSEQ multiplex PCR. The sample records around 100,000 clones, roughly 90% being singletons. Sequencing used peripheral blood, obtained after pregnancy. The receptors were sampled from a female donor with multiple sclerosis, enrolled in a pregnancy study.

V gene TRBV7-9 combines with J gene TRBJ2-5; 8 nucleotides agree with TRBD2. CDR1 is SEHNR, CDR2 FQNEAQ, per germline (reference sequence). After removal of 8 bases from V and 3 bases from J, the junction contained 8 bases not matched to a gene. This CDR3 has 14 amino acids. CDR3 nucleotide sequence: TGTGCCAGCGACTGGGCGGGAGGAGAAGAGACCCAGTACTTC. As protein: CASDWAGGEETQYF.

The chain couples TRBV5-4 to TRBJ1-1, with a weak D call TRBD1 (5 bases). This CDR3 comprises 12 residues. Germline V gene data show CDR1 as SGHNT and CDR2 as YYREEE (reference sequence). Trimming took off 10 bases at V and 0 bases at J, with 10 bases between the two ends. The CDR3 DNA reads TGTGCCTGGGGGGGGGTGAACACTGAAGCTTTCTTT. Residues: CAWGGVNTEAFF.

The J gene is TRBJ2-5, the V gene TRBV19; tentatively, D is TRBD1 (6 bases). The CDR3 consists of 14 residues. The V gene's germline CDR1 is LNHDA and CDR2 SQIVND (reference sequence). V was clipped by 5 bases and J by 0 bases, with 10 bases between them. The CDR3 here is CASSVDRNQETQYF. In DNA form, the CDR3 reads TGTGCCAGTAGTGTGGACAGAAACCAAGAGACCCAGTACTTC. The full variable domain, with the rest looked up from reference TRBV19 and TRBJ2-5, is DGGITQSPKYLFRKEGQNVTLSCEQNLNHDAMYWYRQDPGQGLRLIYYSQIVNDFQKGDIAEGYSVSREKKESFPLTVTSAQKNPTAFYLCASSVDRNQETQYFGPGTRLLVL.

The chain recombines TRBV25-1 with TRBJ2-5, with 7 bases lining up with TRBD2. The CDR3 extends over 16 amino acids. J was trimmed by 4 bases and V by 5 bases; bases with no gene match: 13. CDR1 and CDR2 from the germline V gene are MGHDK and SYGVNS. In DNA, the CDR3 is TGTGCCAGCAGTCCTGGGGGGGGACCATTAAGAGAGACCCAGTACTTC. Translated: CASSPGGGPLRETQYF.

V usage is TRBV9 and J usage is TRBJ1-1, with 10 bases fitting TRBD1. The CDR3 totals 14 residues. The V and J ends lost 4 bases and 4 bases, in that order; junction bases with no gene match: 4. Germline V gene data show CDR1 as SGDLS and CDR2 as YYNGEE. CDR3 residues: CASSSRTGGTEAFF. In nucleotides, the CDR3 is TGTGCCAGCAGCTCCCGGACAGGGGGCACTGAAGCTTTCTTT. The variable domain in full, with the rest retrieved from reference TRBV9 and TRBJ1-1, is DSGVTQTPKHLITATGQRVTLRCSPRSGDLSVYWYQQSLDQGLQFLIQYYNGEERAKGNILERFSAQQFPDLHSELNLSSLELGDSALYFCASSSRTGGTEAFFGQGTRLTVV.

The chain's CDR3 is CASSGTGSYNSPLHF. CDR3 nucleotides: TGTGCCAGCAGTGGGACAGGGTCCTATAATTCACCCCTCCACTTT. The chain combines TRBV28 with TRBJ1-6; TRBD1 matches 9 bases. There are 15 residues in the CDR3. The germline CDR1 and CDR2 sequences are MDHEN and SYDVKM. After removal of 5 bases from V and 1 base from J, the junction contained 0 bases not matched to a gene. The full variable domain, completed using reference TRBV28 and TRBJ1-6, is DVKVTQSSRYLVKRTGEKVFLECVQDMDHENMFWYRQDPGLGLRLIYFSYDVKMKEKGDIPEGYSVSREKKERFSLILESASTNQTSMYLCASSGTGSYNSPLHFGNGTRLTVT.

The chain employs TRBV9 and TRBJ2-7; a weak D match, TRBD1 (6 bases). The length of the CDR3 is 15 residues. Germline V gene data show CDR1 as SGDLS and CDR2 as YYNGEE. The V and J ends lost 3 bases and 3 bases respectively, with 16 bases between them. The CDR3 reads CASSATAGVDYEQYF. In DNA, the CDR3 is TGTGCCAGCAGCGCCACCGCAGGGGTGGACTACGAGCAGTACTTC.

The V and J genes are TRBV7-7 and TRBJ2-5; D is uncertain. The CDR3 consists of 13 residues. From germline, CDR1 is SSHAT and CDR2 FNYEAQ (reference sequence). The germline V and J ends were trimmed by 0 bases and 5 bases, with 7 bases remaining between them. The CDR3 region has the DNA TGTGCCAGCAGCTTAGCGCCTAGGGAGACCCAGTACTTC. Its protein product is CASSLAPRETQYF.

The chain recombines TRBV5-1 with TRBJ2-1; weak D call: TRBD2 (5 bases). The V gene's germline CDR1 is SGHRS and CDR2 YFSETQ. The CDR3 consists of 14 residues. Trimming stripped 4 bases from V and 8 bases from J, with 16 bases between. As DNA, the CDR3 is TGCGCCAGCAGCCCAGACTCCCCCGGGGATGAGCAGTTCTTC. As protein: CASSPDSPGDEQFF.

The rearrangement joins TRBV7-2 to TRBJ2-5; perhaps TRBD1 as D (6 bases). The V gene lost 1 base and the J gene lost 4 bases, with 13 bases spanning the gap. Germline V lookup: CDR1 SGHTA, CDR2 FQGNSA. The length of the CDR3 is 15 residues. The CDR3 protein is CASSLGATGRETQYF. CDR3 bases: TGTGCCAGCAGCTTAGGAGCGACAGGTCGAGAGACCCAGTACTTC.

The chain has TRBV11-2 and TRBJ1-1; 7 nucleotides agree with TRBD1. CDR3 length equals 12 residues. V dropped 5 bases and J dropped 4; count of bases not matched to a gene: 1. Per the germline V gene, CDR1 is SGHAT and CDR2 is FQNNGV. CDR3 loop: CASSRQGTEAFF. CDR3 DNA: TGTGCCAGCAGCCGACAGGGCACTGAAGCTTTCTTT.

The V gene is TRBV27, the J gene TRBJ2-7, with 11 bases identical to TRBD1. The junction had 6 bases not matched to a gene; V was cut back by 7 bases and J by 7 bases. The CDR3 length is 13 residues. Germline V gene data show CDR1 as MNHEY and CDR2 as SMNVEV (reference sequence). CDR3 loop: CASTGQGAGEQYF. CDR3 nucleotide sequence: TGTGCCAGCACAGGACAGGGGGCGGGAGAGCAGTACTTC.

V and J are TRBV14 and TRBJ2-1, with a tentative D call TRBD2 (6 bases). Trimming stripped 3 bases from V and 10 bases from J, with 19 bases between. This CDR3 comprises 15 residues. CDR1 and CDR2 (germline): SGHDN, FVKESK. This CDR3 is CASSHASATIGEQFF. CDR3 sequence (DNA): TGTGCCAGCAGCCACGCTAGCGCGACCATCGGAGAGCAGTTCTTC.

The CDR3 is CASTQGSSGANVLTF. Here the CDR3 DNA reads TGTGCCAGCACCCAGGGGAGCTCTGGGGCCAACGTCCTGACTTTC. The chain joins TRBV6-1 to TRBJ2-6; tentatively, D is TRBD1 (6 bases). CDR1 MNHNS and CDR2 SASEGT come from the germline V gene. V was clipped by 7 bases and J by 0 bases, with 10 bases between them. The CDR3 runs to 15 residues.

The table lists this clone with a count of one. This sequence joins TRBV27 and TRBJ1-2; possibly TRBD1 for D (5 bases). Germline loops: CDR1 MNHEY, CDR2 SMNVEV (reference sequence). The CDR3 is 14 residues long. With 3 bases removed from V and 6 bases from J, the gap between germline ends came to 14 bases. CDR3 protein: CASSFEGALNGYTF. CDR3 in DNA: TGTGCCAGCAGTTTTGAAGGGGCCCTAAATGGCTACACCTTC.

The chain has TRBV19 and TRBJ2-3; D gene unclear. With 2 bases removed from V and 5 bases from J, the gap between germline ends came to 14 bases. The CDR3 has 15 amino acids. Germline lookup yields CDR1 LNHDA and CDR2 SQIVND (reference sequence). This CDR3 reads CASSINWQAKDTQYF. As DNA, the CDR3 is TGTGCCAGTAGTATAAACTGGCAGGCGAAAGATACGCAGTATTTT.

This chain uses TRBV18 with TRBJ1-3; tentative D call: TRBD1 (5 bases). CDR1 and CDR2 (germline): KGHSH, LQKENI. The CDR3 sequence is 16 residues long. Trimming stripped 1 base from V and 0 bases from J, with 10 bases between. The CDR3 protein is CASSPRQTDSGNTIYF. CDR3 in DNA: TGTGCCAGCTCACCACGACAGACGGACTCTGGAAACACCATATATTTT.

The chain combines TRBV30 with TRBJ1-1; possible D gene TRBD1, 5 bases. There are 15 residues in the CDR3. Germline V gene sequence: CDR1 GTSNPN, CDR2 SVGIG (reference sequence). V was pared by 4 bases and J by 1 base, with 16 bases between. This CDR3 reads CAWTDSGLWNTEAFF. CDR3 sequence (DNA): TGTGCCTGGACCGACTCGGGACTCTGGAACACTGAAGCTTTCTTT. The variable domain in full, with the rest retrieved from reference TRBV30 and TRBJ1-1, is SQTIHQWPATLVQPVGSPLSLECTVEGTSNPNLYWYRQAAGRGLQLLFYSVGIGQISSEVPQNLSASRPQDRQFILSSKKLLLSDSGFYLCAWTDSGLWNTEAFFGQGTRLTVV.

The count of this clone is one. The chain carries TRBV29-1 and TRBJ2-5; 7 bases are shared with TRBD2. The CDR3 length is 13 residues. The V segment lost 8 bases and the J segment 2 bases; nucleotides outside the gene matches: 8. From germline, CDR1 is SQVTM and CDR2 ANQGSEA. CDR3: CSLRSSGQETQYF. Here the CDR3 DNA reads TGCAGCTTAAGGTCTAGCGGACAAGAGACCCAGTACTTC.

This sequence joins TRBV5-5 and TRBJ2-2, with a possible D match to TRBD1 (6 bases). Per germline, CDR1 SGHKS and CDR2 YYEKEE (reference sequence). Trimming removed 0 bases at V and 1 base at J, with 7 bases between. The CDR3 is 15 residues long. CDR3 bases: TGTGCCAGCAGCTTGGTAGGGGGGAACACCGGGGAGCTGTTTTTT. Translation gives CASSLVGGNTGELFF. Together with reference TRBV5-5 and TRBJ2-2, the CDR3 gives the full variable domain: DAGVTQSPTHLIKTRGQQVTLRCSPISGHKSVSWYQQVLGQGPQFIFQYYEKEERGRGNFPDRFSARQFPNYSSELNVNALLLGDSALYLCASSLVGGNTGELFFGEGSRLTVL.

The chain couples TRBV9 to TRBJ1-2; no definite D call. The ends were cut back, 3 bases at V and 5 bases at J, with 14 bases in the middle. The germline V gene encodes CDR1 SGDLS and CDR2 YYNGEE. The CDR3 is 14 amino acids. The CDR3 loop is CASSGPGSLYGYTF. The DNA of the CDR3 is TGTGCCAGCAGCGGACCAGGTTCCCTATATGGCTACACCTTC. Combining the CDR3 with reference TRBV9 and TRBJ1-2 gives the whole variable domain DSGVTQTPKHLITATGQRVTLRCSPRSGDLSVYWYQQSLDQGLQFLIQYYNGEERAKGNILERFSAQQFPDLHSELNLSSLELGDSALYFCASSGPGSLYGYTFGSGTRLTVV.

The chain combines TRBV28 with TRBJ1-4, with D maybe TRBD1 (6 bases). The CDR3 spans 15 residues. Germline lookup yields CDR1 MDHEN and CDR2 SYDVKM. V was shortened by 6 bases and J by 8 bases, with 19 bases between the two germline ends. The CDR3 loop reads CASSRVQGRIEKLFF. The CDR3 DNA is TGTGCCAGCAGCAGGGTACAGGGTAGGATAGAAAAACTGTTTTTT.

V is TRBV18 and J is TRBJ1-1; 8 bases align to TRBD1. CDR1 and CDR2 from the germline V gene are KGHSH and LQKENI. Germline trimming cut 1 base from V and 3 bases from J; bases unmatched to any gene: 13. The CDR3 runs to 18 residues. The CDR3, as DNA: TGTGCCAGCTCACCACGCCGTATCCAGGGGGCAGGAGACACTGAAGCTTTCTTT. It codes for CASSPRRIQGAGDTEAFF.

This chain links TRBV2 with TRBJ2-3; D is undetermined. Per the germline V gene, CDR1 is SNHLY and CDR2 is FYNNEI. CDR3 size: 12 residues. V shed 7 bases and J shed 6 bases, with 11 bases lying between them. The CDR3 nucleotides read TGTGCCAGCACCCGATGGGCGGATACGCAGTATTTT. This codes for CASTRWADTQYF.

About this clone itself: In the same sample, other DNA sequences code for this CDR3. V is TRBV6-5 and J is TRBJ1-6; 8 nucleotides match TRBD1. Trimming at V came to 9 bases and at J to 7 bases, leaving 5 bases not matched to a gene. This CDR3 contains 13 residues. The germline V gene has CDR1 MNHEY and CDR2 SVGAGI. CDR3 sequence (DNA): TGTGCCAGTCGACAGGGGACCAATTCACCCCTCCACTTT. Translated, it gives CASRQGTNSPLHF.

In regard to this clone: The junction does not match germline at one end; this may be a read error. The V gene is TRBV7-8, the J gene TRBJ2-1; D not resolved. The germline CDR1 and CDR2 sequences are SGHVS and FQNEAQ. This CDR3 is 13 amino acids long. As DNA, the CDR3 is TGTGCCAGCAGCCTCGACTCCAACAATGAGCAGTTCTTC. This translates into CASSLDSNNEQFF.

The chain is built from TRBV7-2 and TRBJ1-3; D ambiguous. Germline lookup yields CDR1 SGHTA and CDR2 FQGNSA. The CDR3 loop spans 13 amino acids. Trimming took 6 bases from V and 4 from J, leaving 10 bases between them. CDR3 DNA: TGTGCCAGCAGGGTTCAGACAGGAAACACCATATATTTT. Its protein is CASRVQTGNTIYF.

This clone was detected once. The V call is TRBV5-4, the J call TRBJ2-7; 7 nucleotides align to TRBD1. The CDR3 is made up of 13 amino acids. Germline CDR1 reads SGHNT; CDR2 reads YYREEE (reference sequence). V shed 3 bases, J shed 3 bases, and the junction held 3 bases outside the gene matches. CDR3 in amino acids: CASSYGTDYEQYF. CDR3 nucleotides: TGTGCCAGCAGCTACGGGACAGACTACGAGCAGTACTTC.